These 21 T cell receptor beta chains originate from one sample sequenced in a study of technical replicates of blood from a handful of donors. The table came from immunoSEQ multiplex PCR; TCRdb's copy has only in-frame clones and leaves some out. This table holds approximately 50,000 clones, 94% found once. The source material was T cells isolated from PBMCs. These TCRs come from a human donor in good health.

The chain couples TRBV7-9 to TRBJ2-7; 11 bases fit TRBD1. The germline gives CDR1 SEHNR, CDR2 FQNEAQ (reference sequence). J gave up 5 bases and V 6 bases, and 6 bases lay outside the gene matches. The CDR3 sequence is 14 residues long. The CDR3 nucleotides are TGTGCCAGCAGGCGGGGACAGGGGGGAGACGAGCAGTACTTC. Amino acids: CASRRGQGGDEQYF.

The CDR3: CASREGQGNEQYF. CDR3 bases: TGTGCCAGCAGAGAGGGACAGGGGAACGAGCAGTACTTC. This rearrangement joins TRBV6-5 to TRBJ2-7, with TRBD1 identical over 10 bases. The germline V gene encodes CDR1 MNHEY and CDR2 SVGAGI. Trimming removed 6 bases from V and 5 bases from J; junction bases left unmatched: 4. The CDR3 totals 13 residues.

The chain joins TRBV15 to TRBJ1-2, with 8 nucleotides matching TRBD1. There are 16 residues in the CDR3. Germline V gene lookup returns CDR1 LNHNV and CDR2 YYDKDF (reference sequence). J lost 3 bases, V lost 5 bases, and 11 bases had no gene match. The CDR3 DNA sequence: TGTGCCACCAGCTCGCCGGACAGGGAAAACGACTATGGCTACACCTTC. Translation gives CATSSPDRENDYGYTF.

This chain connects TRBV10-3 to TRBJ2-7; D remains unclear. From germline, CDR1 is ENHRY and CDR2 SYGVKD. V lost 3 bases and J 3 bases, leaving 9 bases between the germline ends. The CDR3 sequence is 13 residues long. CDR3 in amino acids: CAISDTPSYEQYF. The CDR3 nucleotides read TGTGCCATCAGTGACACGCCTAGCTACGAGCAGTACTTC.

The chain combines TRBV7-3 with TRBJ2-1; TRBD2 agrees at 12 bases. With V trimmed by 5 bases and J by 2 bases, 1 base remained unmatched. Germline CDR1 and CDR2: SGHTA and FQGTGA. CDR3 length: 15 amino acids. CDR3 bases: TGTGCCAGCAGCCCTAGCGGGGGGGCCTACAATGAGCAGTTCTTC. As protein: CASSPSGGAYNEQFF. The variable domain in full, with the rest retrieved from reference TRBV7-3 and TRBJ2-1, is GAGVSQTPSNKVTEKGKYVELRCDPISGHTALYWYRQSLGQGPEFLIYFQGTGAADDSGLPNDRFFAVRPEGSVSTLKIQRTERGDSAVYLCASSPSGGAYNEQFFGPGTRLTVL.

The chain combines TRBV28 with TRBJ2-5; D uncertain. The V gene's germline CDR1 is MDHEN and CDR2 SYDVKM. The V gene lost 4 bases and the J gene lost 2 bases, with 8 bases spanning the gap. The CDR3 is 13 residues long. The CDR3 here is CASSSQSQETQYF. The CDR3, as DNA: TGTGCCAGCAGTTCACAGAGTCAAGAGACCCAGTACTTC.

This clone was observed a single time. The V gene is TRBV5-1, the J gene TRBJ2-3; possible D gene TRBD2, 6 bases. The CDR3 is 13 residues long. Germline values: CDR1 SGHRS, CDR2 YFSETQ. V lost 4 bases to trimming and J lost 6 bases, with 12 bases between them. CDR3 sequence: CASSTSRGDTQYF. In DNA form, the CDR3 reads TGCGCCAGCAGCACTAGCCGGGGGGATACGCAGTATTTT.

V is TRBV10-3 and J is TRBJ2-3; D might be TRBD2 (6 bases). CDR1 and CDR2 (germline): ENHRY, SYGVKD. Trimming removed 3 bases at V and 1 base at J, with 14 bases between. The CDR3 contains 16 residues. The CDR3 sequence: CAISEGLWEGTDTQYF. DNA of the CDR3: TGTGCCATCAGTGAAGGATTATGGGAGGGCACAGATACGCAGTATTTT.

Of note for this clone: Other DNA sequences in this sample translate to the same CDR3. The chain uses TRBV11-2 and TRBJ2-7, with 9 bases aligning to TRBD2. Germline loops: CDR1 SGHAT, CDR2 FQNNGV. Trimming took 1 base from V and 4 from J; bases not matched to a gene: 2. The CDR3 covers 14 residues. This CDR3 is CASSLGSGSYEQYF. In DNA, the CDR3 is TGTGCCAGCAGCTTAGGTAGCGGGAGTTACGAGCAGTACTTC.

The chain is built from TRBV9 and TRBJ1-2; no clear D. CDR3 size: 17 residues. V shed 0 bases and J shed 3 bases, with 18 bases lying between them. Germline V gives CDR1 SGDLS, CDR2 YYNGEE. CDR3 region: CASSVADWEGDYYGYTF. The CDR3 DNA sequence: TGTGCCAGCAGCGTAGCTGATTGGGAGGGCGACTACTATGGCTACACCTTC. Full variable domain (remainder filled in from reference TRBV9 and TRBJ1-2): DSGVTQTPKHLITATGQRVTLRCSPRSGDLSVYWYQQSLDQGLQFLIQYYNGEERAKGNILERFSAQQFPDLHSELNLSSLELGDSALYFCASSVADWEGDYYGYTFGSGTRLTVV.

The chain recombines TRBV10-3 with TRBJ1-2, with D tentatively TRBD1 (5 bases). Deletions cut 8 bases from V and 4 bases from J, with 14 bases between. The CDR3 extends over 13 amino acids. Germline-derived CDR1 and CDR2 are ENHRY and SYGVKD. The CDR3 DNA sequence: TGTGCCATCTGGGGCGGGGCTGGCTATGGCTACACCTTC. As protein: CAIWGGAGYGYTF.

The rearrangement links TRBV5-6 to TRBJ1-2, with D unclear. The CDR3 length is 15 residues. Germline CDR1 is SGHDT and CDR2 is YYEEEE. The V end lost 0 bases, the J end lost 3 bases, and 12 bases lay between the germline ends. CDR3 sequence: CASSLVAGPHYGYTF. The CDR3 nucleotides read TGTGCCAGCAGCTTGGTGGCAGGCCCCCACTATGGCTACACCTTC. The full variable domain, completed using reference TRBV5-6 and TRBJ1-2, is DAGVTQSPTHLIKTRGQQVTLRCSPKSGHDTVSWYQQALGQGPQFIFQYYEEEERQRGNFPDRFSGHQFPNYSSELNVNALLLGDSALYLCASSLVAGPHYGYTFGSGTRLTVV.

V and J are TRBV7-9 and TRBJ2-5; TRBD1 matches 7 bases. With 3 bases clipped from V and 3 bases from J, the junction kept 19 bases outside the gene matches. Germline V lookup: CDR1 SEHNR, CDR2 FQNEAQ (reference sequence). This CDR3 has 19 amino acids. DNA for the CDR3: TGTGCCAGCAGCTTCGTCTACCGGGACAGCCTTCGGGGCGAAGAGACCCAGTACTTC. It is translated as CASSFVYRDSLRGEETQYF.

The rearrangement uses TRBV14 and TRBJ2-7, with 10 nucleotides matching TRBD1. The germline V gene has CDR1 SGHDN and CDR2 FVKESK. The J segment lost 4 bases and the V segment lost 1 base, leaving 1 base of the junction unmatched. CDR3 length: 14 amino acids. CDR3 DNA: TGTGCCAGCAGCCAAGGGACAGGGGGGTACGAGCAGTACTTC. This sequence encodes CASSQGTGGYEQYF.

This clone was recorded once. The chain couples TRBV9 to TRBJ2-3, with 12 bases that match TRBD2. The CDR3 spans 16 residues. V lost 2 bases to trimming and J lost 8 bases; unmatched junction nucleotides: 9. The germline CDR1 and CDR2 sequences are SGDLS and YYNGEE. The CDR3 protein is CASSVYASGGAGTQYF. The CDR3 nucleotides read TGTGCCAGCAGCGTTTATGCTAGCGGGGGGGCGGGTACGCAGTATTTT.

This chain connects TRBV6-6 to TRBJ1-2; tentatively, D is TRBD1 (6 bases). Germline CDR1 and CDR2: MNHNY and SVGAGI (reference sequence). V dropped 6 bases and J dropped 4 bases, with 18 bases sitting between them. This CDR3 spans 15 amino acids. The CDR3 DNA sequence: TGTGCCAGCAGCCCCCTCTCGACAGGCAGCTATGGCTACACCTTC. It codes for CASSPLSTGSYGYTF.

The chain is built from TRBV9 and TRBJ2-1; TRBD2 is a possible D gene (6 bases). V was shortened by 0 bases and J by 5 bases, with 9 bases between the two germline ends. The CDR3 is 14 residues long. CDR1 and CDR2 from the germline V gene are SGDLS and YYNGEE. The CDR3 DNA reads TGTGCCAGCAGCGTAGGAGGGACTGACAATGAGCAGTTCTTC. Translation: CASSVGGTDNEQFF.

Written as DNA, the CDR3 is TGTGCCAGCAGCCTAGGGACAGCCACCTACGAGCAGTACTTC. Translated, it gives CASSLGTATYEQYF. This chain links TRBV6-6 with TRBJ2-7; 7 bases fit TRBD1. The CDR3 loop spans 14 amino acids. V shed 6 bases, J shed 2 bases, and the junction held 7 bases outside the gene matches. Germline V gene lookup returns CDR1 MNHNY and CDR2 SVGAGI (reference sequence).

The rearrangement links TRBV5-1 to TRBJ2-3; a weak D match, TRBD1 (5 bases). Trimming shortened V by 0 bases and J by 5 bases, and 13 bases separated the two germline ends. This CDR3 is built from 15 residues. The germline V gene has CDR1 SGHRS and CDR2 YFSETQ. CDR3 sequence reads: CASSLATGSGDTQYF. The CDR3 nucleotides read TGCGCCAGCAGCTTGGCCACAGGCTCAGGAGATACGCAGTATTTT.

V is TRBV9 and J is TRBJ1-3; D is perhaps TRBD1 (6 bases). The germline gives CDR1 SGDLS, CDR2 YYNGEE. V was trimmed by 3 bases and J by 8 bases, leaving 9 bases between them. This CDR3 contains 12 residues. DNA for the CDR3: TGTGCCAGCAGCGCAAGGGGGTACACCATATATTTT. This codes for CASSARGYTIYF.

This clone was seen a single time. This rearrangement joins TRBV6-6 to TRBJ2-7; a possible D gene is TRBD2 (6 bases). The CDR3 has 14 residues. From germline, CDR1 is MNHNY and CDR2 SVGAGI (reference sequence). V lost 2 bases to trimming and J lost 7 bases, with 15 bases between them. The CDR3 sequence: CASSYNGNGGEQYF. The CDR3 DNA reads as TGTGCCAGCAGTTACAACGGGAACGGAGGGGAGCAGTACTTC.